A selection of T cell receptor beta chains follows, all from one sample in a study of beta chain features in type 1 diabetes. Measured with immunoSEQ multiplex PCR; TCRdb has only the in-frame clones, and not every one. The table shows 350,000 to 450,000 clones, with over 13% occurring only once. Input material: naive CD4+ T cells from blood. The origin of the receptors is a woman under 30 in good health. Both conserved end residues are part of each CDR3. A D gene is named only where the DNA matches it firmly. Some rows have no size entry. The others give once, few or many, or a class for an expanded clone.

V gene	D gene	J gene	clone size	CDR3 protein	CDR3 DNA
TRBV7-3	NA	TRBJ2-1	few	CASSLSPRGYNEQFF	TGTGCCAGCAGCTTAAGCCCAAGGGGATACAATGAGCAGTTCTTC
TRBV7-9	NA	TRBJ2-1	NA	CASLIPAVVAYNEQFF	TGTGCCAGCTTAATCCCCGCGGTTGTAGCCTACAATGAGCAGTTCTTC
TRBV19	NA	TRBJ1-2	few	CASSLQGYGYTF	TGTGCCAGTAGTCTCCAGGGCTATGGCTACACCTTC
TRBV7-3	NA	TRBJ1-1	few	CASSVQGVGTEAFF	TGTGCCAGCAGCGTACAGGGCGTTGGCACTGAAGCTTTCTTT
TRBV5-1	TRBD1	TRBJ2-7	NA	CASSSADRGLTYEQYF	TGCGCCAGCAGCTCGGCAGACAGGGGCCTAACCTACGAGCAGTACTTC
TRBV6-5	NA	TRBJ2-1	NA	CASSKLKEQFF	TGTGCCAGCAGTAAACTGAAAGAGCAGTTCTTC
TRBV5-6	NA	TRBJ2-3	few	CASSLDRGTDTQYF	TGTGCCAGCAGCTTGGACAGGGGCACAGATACGCAGTATTTT
TRBV7-2	TRBD2	TRBJ2-7	NA	CASSLFLAGMGEQYF	TGTGCCAGCAGCTTATTCCTAGCGGGAATGGGCGAGCAGTACTTC
TRBV30	TRBD1	TRBJ1-1	few	CAWSSDRATGAFF	TGTGCCTGGAGCTCTGACAGGGCGACGGGAGCTTTCTTT
TRBV25-1	NA	TRBJ2-5	few	CASSEWGGNTQETQYF	TGTGCCAGCAGTGAATGGGGCGGGAATACCCAAGAGACCCAGTACTTC